These 31 T cell receptor beta chains originate from one sample sequenced in a study of human T cells and chemical hapten exposure. Unique molecular identifiers were attached to individual cDNA molecules within the library. A single record per CDR3 protein comes from TCRdb applying MiXCR to the reads. The data show approximately 3,000 distinct CDR3 sequences, about 50% seen once. The treatment: therapeutic diphenylcyclopropenone sensitization with weekly scalp DPC. Here the sequenced sample was whole blood, taken before DPC sensitization or 2, 6, or about 24 weeks after (not recorded which). These receptors all come from an adult with alopecia areata. Some clones in this sample may be carry-over from other donors' samples. This table probably holds off-target reads from a library built for another chain.

This chain connects TRBV2 to TRBJ2-7; D gene unclear. The germline gives CDR1 SNHLY, CDR2 FYNNEI. V was pared by 5 bases and J by 4 bases, with 15 bases between. This CDR3 is 14 amino acids long. CDR3 amino acids: CASSRNKPLYEQYF. CDR3 nucleotides: TGTGCCAGCAGTAGGAATAAGCCCTTATACGAGCAGTACTTC.

This clonotype has more than one count but fewer than ten. The chain recombines TRBV7-3 with TRBJ2-3; D may be TRBD1 (6 bases). V was pared by 5 bases and J by 6 bases, with 15 bases between. Per germline, CDR1 SGHTA and CDR2 FQGTGA. The CDR3 loop spans 14 amino acids. The CDR3 DNA sequence: TGTGCCAGCAGCCCTCAGGGGCTGGGGGATACGCAGTATTTT. The encoded protein is CASSPQGLGDTQYF. The full variable domain, its missing parts supplied by reference TRBV7-3 and TRBJ2-3, is GAGVSQTPSNKVTEKGKYVELRCDPISGHTALYWYRQSLGQGPEFLIYFQGTGAADDSGLPNDRFFAVRPEGSVSTLKIQRTERGDSAVYLCASSPQGLGDTQYFGPGTRLTVL.

There are a few counts of this clonotype. The chain recombines TRBV24-1 with TRBJ2-2; no clear D gene. Germline values: CDR1 KGHDR, CDR2 SFDVKD. The CDR3 is 13 residues long. V dropped 3 bases and J dropped 4 bases, with 5 bases sitting between them. The CDR3: CATSDETTGELFF. CDR3 in DNA: TGTGCCACCAGTGATGAGACCACCGGGGAGCTGTTTTTT.

This chain links TRBV19 with TRBJ2-3; 8 nucleotides agree with TRBD2. This CDR3 is 15 amino acids long. CDR1 is LNHDA and CDR2 is SQIVND in the germline V gene (reference sequence). The trim removed 3 bases at V and 3 bases at J, leaving 5 bases unmatched. The CDR3 loop reads CASSIRAGETDTQYF. In nucleotides, the CDR3 is TGTGCCAGTAGTATTAGAGCGGGGGAAACAGATACGCAGTATTTT.

This clonotype was observed a few times. The chain links TRBV7-9 to TRBJ2-2, with D hard to call. CDR1 is SEHNR and CDR2 is FQNEAQ in the germline V gene (reference sequence). The CDR3 is made up of 15 amino acids. V was cut by 5 bases and J by 5 bases, with 15 bases left in between. CDR3 loop: CASSRGTETTGELFF. CDR3 bases: TGTGCCAGCAGCCGCGGAACAGAGACAACCGGGGAGCTGTTTTTT.

The chain joins TRBV7-9 to TRBJ2-1, with D possibly matching TRBD1 (5 bases). V lost 5 bases, J lost 0 bases, and 20 bases lay in between. CDR1 and CDR2 (germline): SEHNR, FQNEAQ (reference sequence). The CDR3 is made up of 18 amino acids. CDR3 DNA sequence: TGTGCCAGCAGCCCCCAAAGGGGCGTCATAAGCTCCTACAATGAGCAGTTCTTC. Protein product: CASSPQRGVISSYNEQFF.

The J gene is TRBJ2-5, the V gene TRBV3-1; TRBD2 matches at 7 bases. The ends lost 2 bases at V and 7 bases at J; junction bases unmatched: 7. There are 14 residues in the CDR3. Germline V gene data show CDR1 as LGHDT and CDR2 as YNNKEL (reference sequence). The CDR3 DNA reads TGTGCCAGCAGCCAATCAGAGGCGGGAGCGACCCAGTACTTC. It codes for CASSQSEAGATQYF.

The chain recombines TRBV29-1 with TRBJ1-3; D unclear. V dropped 6 bases and J dropped 4 bases, with 7 bases sitting between them. CDR1 and CDR2 (germline): SQVTM, ANQGSEA. The CDR3 is made up of 11 amino acids. The CDR3 is CSVRSGNTIYF. The DNA for the CDR3 is TGCAGCGTGCGGAGCGGAAACACCATATATTTT.

The chain couples TRBV12-3 or TRBV12-4 to TRBJ2-3; the D is unclear. Trimming stripped 7 bases from V and 6 bases from J, with 17 bases between. The CDR3 spans 14 residues. The CDR3 DNA is TGTGCCAGCATCCCTAAAGAAAGATGGGATACGCAGTATTTT. Translation: CASIPKERWDTQYF.

The chain couples TRBV19 to TRBJ2-2; TRBD2 matches 9 bases. J was trimmed by 6 bases and V by 6 bases; bases with no gene match: 8. The CDR3 has 15 residues. Germline CDR1 and CDR2: LNHDA and SQIVND (reference sequence). The CDR3 here is CASRPPASGAGELFF. The CDR3 coding sequence is TGTGCCAGTAGACCTCCGGCTAGCGGGGCCGGGGAGCTGTTTTTT.

This clonotype has more than one count but fewer than ten. This chain links TRBV29-1 with TRBJ1-1, with D perhaps matching TRBD1 (5 bases). Looked up from germline, CDR1 is SQVTM and CDR2 is ANQGSEA. The CDR3 sequence is 13 residues long. V was clipped by 3 bases and J by 1 base, with 9 bases between them. CDR3 residues: CSVDGARNTEAFF. CDR3 nucleotides: TGCAGCGTTGATGGGGCCAGGAACACTGAAGCTTTCTTT.

The rearrangement uses TRBV11-2 and TRBJ2-5; 8 nucleotides align to TRBD2. V dropped 4 bases and J dropped 4; count of bases not matched to a gene: 5. CDR1 is SGHAT and CDR2 is FQNNGV in the germline V gene. CDR3 size: 14 residues. The CDR3 loop is CASSSTSALETQYF. For the CDR3, the DNA is TGTGCCAGCAGCTCGACTAGCGCCCTAGAGACCCAGTACTTC.

The V gene is TRBV9, the J gene TRBJ1-2; a possible D gene is TRBD1 (5 bases). CDR1 SGDLS and CDR2 YYNGEE come from the germline V gene. V lost 0 bases, J lost 4 bases, and 7 bases lay in between. This CDR3 has 13 residues. CDR3 in amino acids: CASSVAGGYGYTF. DNA for the CDR3: TGTGCCAGCAGCGTAGCGGGGGGCTATGGCTACACCTTC.

CDR3 loop: CASSFFGVGQYTQYF. In DNA, the CDR3 is TGTGCCAGCAGCTTTTTTGGGGTCGGGCAGTACACGCAGTATTTT. This rearrangement joins TRBV7-2 to TRBJ2-3, with D unresolved. The V end lost 3 bases, the J end lost 9 bases, and 19 bases lay between the germline ends. This CDR3 has 15 amino acids. Germline assignment: CDR1 SGHTA and CDR2 FQGNSA.

There are a few counts of this clonotype. The rearrangement links TRBV7-2 to TRBJ2-1, with D uncertain. This CDR3 has 14 residues. Germline V CDR1 and CDR2: SGHTA, FQGNSA. Between the trimmed V and J ends, which lost 2 bases and 1 base, there was a span of 6 bases. The CDR3 sequence: CASSLMGSYNEQFF. CDR3 nucleotide sequence: TGTGCCAGCAGCTTAATGGGTTCCTACAATGAGCAGTTCTTC.

This sequence joins TRBV12-3 or TRBV12-4 and TRBJ2-4, with D uncertain. Trimming cost V 6 bases and J 6 bases, with 12 bases left between them. The CDR3 loop spans 13 amino acids. The CDR3 nucleotides are TGTGCCAGCAGCCCTGGACCTGCAAACATTCAGTACTTC. Its protein product is CASSPGPANIQYF.

This clonotype was found a few times. The V and J genes are TRBV29-1 and TRBJ2-3, with D possibly TRBD1 on 5 matching bases. The CDR3 has 13 residues. Germline CDR1 reads SQVTM; CDR2 reads ANQGSEA. The V end lost 6 bases, the J end lost 2 bases, and 12 bases lay between the germline ends. Here the CDR3 reads CSVFQGFTDTQYF. DNA of the CDR3: TGCAGCGTCTTCCAGGGTTTCACAGATACGCAGTATTTT.

The V and J genes are TRBV6-1 and TRBJ2-1, with D tentatively TRBD1 or TRBD2 (5 bases each). The CDR3 sequence is 15 residues long. The V end was cut by 3 bases, the J end by 7 bases, with 16 bases between. Germline loops: CDR1 MNHNS, CDR2 SASEGT. In DNA form, the CDR3 reads TGTGCCAGCAGTGACGGCAGTGGGGGAAATAATGAGCAGTTCTTC. Its translation: CASSDGSGGNNEQFF.

V usage is TRBV12-3 or TRBV12-4 and J usage is TRBJ2-7, with D perhaps matching TRBD1 (6 bases). The CDR3 sequence is 12 residues long. V lost 6 bases and J 5 bases, leaving 11 bases between the germline ends. The CDR3 nucleotides are TGTGCCAGCAGCCCAACAGGGAACGAGCAGTACTTC. Protein: CASSPTGNEQYF.

The chain carries TRBV5-5 and TRBJ2-7; 10 nucleotides agree with TRBD2. The ends lost 0 bases at V and 4 bases at J; junction bases unmatched: 7. This CDR3 is 16 amino acids long. Germline CDR1 and CDR2: SGHKS and YYEKEE (reference sequence). The CDR3 here is CASSLAPSGGFYEQYF. CDR3 nucleotides: TGTGCCAGCAGCTTGGCCCCTAGCGGGGGTTTTTACGAGCAGTACTTC.

The chain uses TRBV18 and TRBJ2-1; TRBD1 or TRBD2 may be the D gene (6 bases each). Deletions cut 6 bases from V and 7 bases from J, with 19 bases between. This CDR3 contains 15 residues. Germline CDR1 is KGHSH and CDR2 is LQKENI. The CDR3 DNA is TGTGCCAGCTCCATAGGAATCTCGGGGGCGAATGAGCAGTTCTTC. Protein product: CASSIGISGANEQFF.

This clonotype was seen only a few times. The J gene is TRBJ2-5, the V gene TRBV6-6, with D possibly being TRBD1 (5 bases). CDR1 is MNHNY, CDR2 SVGAGI, per germline (reference sequence). V lost 5 bases and J 4 bases, leaving 11 bases between the germline ends. The CDR3 is 13 amino acids. In DNA form, the CDR3 reads TGTGCCAGCAGTACGACAGTCGGAGAGACCCAGTACTTC. This gives the protein CASSTTVGETQYF.

The gene calls are TRBV7-9 and TRBJ2-3, with D unclear. V lost 6 bases and J 2 bases, leaving 6 bases between the germline ends. The CDR3 contains 12 residues. The germline CDR1 and CDR2 sequences are SEHNR and FQNEAQ (reference sequence). This CDR3 is CASRPITDTQYF. The CDR3 bases are TGTGCCAGCAGACCAATCACAGATACGCAGTATTTT.

This chain uses TRBV13 with TRBJ2-1; 9 bases are shared with TRBD2. The CDR3 is 16 residues long. CDR1 is PRHDT, CDR2 FYEKMQ, per germline (reference sequence). V was clipped by 6 bases and J by 9 bases; unmatched bases: 15. CDR3 region: CASSFSLGLARGEQFF. The DNA of the CDR3 is TGTGCCAGCAGTTTTAGTTTGGGACTAGCTCGCGGTGAGCAGTTCTTC. Using reference TRBV13 and TRBJ2-1 for the parts outside the CDR3, the full variable domain is AAGVIQSPRHLIKEKRETATLKCYPIPRHDTVYWYQQGPGQDPQFLISFYEKMQSDKGSIPDRFSAQQFSDYHSELNMSSLELGDSALYFCASSFSLGLARGEQFFGPGTRLTVL.

This clonotype occurred a few times. V is TRBV27 and J is TRBJ2-1, with TRBD2 identical over 8 bases. The germline gives CDR1 MNHEY, CDR2 SMNVEV (reference sequence). J gave up 9 bases and V 3 bases, and 10 bases lay outside the gene matches. The CDR3 contains 15 residues. As DNA, the CDR3 is TGTGCCAGCAGTTTTTCCGCACCGGGAGGGGGTGAGCAGTTCTTC. Protein product: CASSFSAPGGGEQFF.

The chain employs TRBV7-6 and TRBJ2-1; 10 bases match TRBD1. The CDR3 runs 19 residues. The V gene's germline CDR1 is SGHVS and CDR2 FNYEAQ. Trimming took 0 bases from V and 7 from J; bases not matched to a gene: 15. Here the CDR3 reads CASSLAVYPTGGLINEQFF. Here the CDR3 DNA reads TGTGCCAGCAGCTTAGCCGTATACCCGACAGGGGGCCTAATAAATGAGCAGTTCTTC.

The chain employs TRBV4-1 and TRBJ2-3, with D uncertain. Germline V gene lookup returns CDR1 MGHRA and CDR2 YSYEKL. Trimming took 0 bases from V and 2 from J, leaving 15 bases between them. The CDR3 runs to 17 residues. CDR3 nucleotide sequence: TGCGCCAGCAGCCAAGATATTGGGCGGTCCTTCACAGATACGCAGTATTTT. Amino acids: CASSQDIGRSFTDTQYF.

This sequence joins TRBV3-1 and TRBJ2-3; D might be TRBD1 (6 bases). This CDR3 has 14 amino acids. The germline V and J ends were trimmed by 3 bases and 3 bases, with 10 bases remaining between them. Germline CDR1 and CDR2: LGHDT and YNNKEL (reference sequence). The CDR3 nucleotides are TGTGCCAGCAGCCAGTTTACAGGGACAGATACGCAGTATTTT. This translates into CASSQFTGTDTQYF.

The V call is TRBV7-2, the J call TRBJ2-5, with unresolved D. The V gene lost 1 base and the J gene lost 0 bases, with 9 bases spanning the gap. The CDR3 sequence is 15 residues long. Germline CDR1 reads SGHTA; CDR2 reads FQGNSA. CDR3 in amino acids: CASSLVTSYQETQYF. The CDR3, as DNA: TGTGCCAGCAGCTTAGTGACCTCATACCAAGAGACCCAGTACTTC.

The chain combines TRBV20-1 with TRBJ2-3; no clear D. Germline CDR1 and CDR2: DFQATT and SNEGSKA (reference sequence). The CDR3 is made up of 12 amino acids. V was trimmed by 3 bases and J by 0 bases, leaving 4 bases between them. Here the CDR3 reads CSASPSTDTQYF. As DNA, the CDR3 is TGCAGTGCTAGCCCCAGCACAGATACGCAGTATTTT.

The chain couples TRBV11-2 to TRBJ2-7; D possibly uses TRBD1 or TRBD2 (6 bases each). Trimming removed 5 bases from V and 6 bases from J, with 23 bases in between. The CDR3 length is 16 residues. Looked up from germline, CDR1 is SGHAT and CDR2 is FQNNGV. The CDR3 protein is CASSVITGRRGGEQYF. As DNA, the CDR3 is TGTGCCAGCAGCGTTATTACCGGGAGAAGAGGGGGCGAGCAGTACTTC.